Each of the 26 T cell receptor beta chains below was sequenced from the same sample in a study of T-cell memory formation after mild COVID-19. MiXCR was run by TCRdb on the 5' RACE reads, yielding one entry per CDR3 protein. This repertoire shows about 400,000 distinct CDR3 sequences, around 22% found once; its top ten account for around 13%. What was sequenced was PBMCs or a T cell subset sorted from them (not recorded which). Every receptor here comes from an adult woman who had mild COVID-19 (a few samples of this study predate the infection). Cell type and time point are not known.

This clonotype was recorded at least ten times. CDR3: CASSLGQSYNEQFF. DNA of the CDR3: TGTGCCAGCAGCTTGGGACAGTCCTACAATGAGCAGTTCTTC. The rearrangement joins TRBV5-5 to TRBJ2-1; D might be TRBD1 (5 bases). V was pared by 0 bases and J by 1 base, with 5 bases between. The CDR3 sequence is 14 residues long. Per the germline V gene, CDR1 is SGHKS and CDR2 is YYEKEE (reference sequence).

This clonotype appeared a few times. The chain links TRBV5-4 to TRBJ2-7, with TRBD1 matching 7 bases. The CDR3 spans 12 residues. V lost 3 bases to trimming and J lost 6 bases; unmatched junction nucleotides: 3. Germline CDR1 reads SGHNT; CDR2 reads YYREEE (reference sequence). CDR3 region: CASSWGTAEQYF. DNA of the CDR3: TGTGCCAGCAGCTGGGGGACAGCCGAGCAGTACTTC.

This clonotype was counted a few times. In nucleotides, the CDR3 is TGCAGCGTTGAAGAGACAGGCTCCTACGAGCAGTACTTC. Encoded protein: CSVEETGSYEQYF. The chain uses TRBV29-1 and TRBJ2-7; TRBD1 might be the D (6 bases). CDR3 length: 13 amino acids. Per germline, CDR1 SQVTM and CDR2 ANQGSEA. Trimming stripped 0 bases from V and 0 bases from J, with 6 bases between.

This clonotype was observed a handful of times. The genes are TRBV20-1 and TRBJ1-2; D is unclear. Germline V gives CDR1 DFQATT, CDR2 SNEGSKA (reference sequence). This CDR3 spans 15 amino acids. V was shortened by 1 base and J by 5 bases, with 17 bases between the two germline ends. CDR3 coding DNA: TGCAGTGCTAGAGGGCAGAGCGGAGACCCGTATGGCTACACCTTC. Its translation: CSARGQSGDPYGYTF.

The genes are TRBV5-1 and TRBJ2-7; 13 positions match TRBD2. The CDR3 sequence is 15 residues long. Germline assignment: CDR1 SGHRS and CDR2 YFSETQ. J gave up 4 bases and V 4 bases, and 5 bases lay outside the gene matches. CDR3 residues: CASSPETSGGYEQYF. The DNA of the CDR3 is TGCGCCAGCAGCCCGGAGACTAGCGGGGGGTACGAGCAGTACTTC.

There are a few counts of this clonotype. The chain uses TRBV20-1 and TRBJ1-2; D unresolved. CDR1 and CDR2 from the germline V gene are DFQATT and SNEGSKA (reference sequence). This CDR3 has 10 amino acids. Trimming stripped 6 bases from V and 6 bases from J, with 8 bases between. In DNA form, the CDR3 reads TGCAGTGCCCGAGGGAATGGCTACACCTTC. Translating it yields CSARGNGYTF.

This chain links TRBV7-9 with TRBJ2-3; TRBD2 agrees at 9 bases. CDR1 is SEHNR and CDR2 is FQNEAQ in the germline V gene (reference sequence). This CDR3 region has 14 residues. Trimming at V came to 5 bases and at J to 5 bases, leaving 5 bases not matched to a gene. The CDR3 coding sequence is TGTGCCAGCAGCCGGATACTAGCGGGAGATACGCAGTATTTT. It translates to CASSRILAGDTQYF.

This clonotype has just a few counts. The V gene is TRBV24-1, the J gene TRBJ2-3, with D unclear. CDR1 is KGHDR, CDR2 SFDVKD, per germline. Trimming pared 4 bases from V and 1 base from J, leaving 8 bases between. The CDR3 spans 14 residues. In DNA, the CDR3 is TGTGCCACCAGTGACCCCCAGGGCACAGATACGCAGTATTTT. Its protein product is CATSDPQGTDTQYF.

The V and J genes are TRBV12-3 or TRBV12-4 and TRBJ2-5; TRBD2 matches at 7 bases. The CDR3 consists of 15 residues. The trim removed 1 base at V and 4 bases at J, leaving 6 bases unmatched. As DNA, the CDR3 is TGTGCCAGCAGTTTAGAGCGGGATGGGGGAGAGACCCAGTACTTC. Its protein is CASSLERDGGETQYF.

This clonotype was observed a few times. The chain uses TRBV7-3 and TRBJ2-2; 12 bases line up with TRBD2. With V trimmed by 2 bases and J by 4 bases, 8 bases remained unmatched. CDR1 is SGHTA, CDR2 FQGTGA, per germline. The CDR3 extends over 18 amino acids. CDR3 region: CASSLRPSGRASTGELFF. In DNA, the CDR3 is TGTGCCAGCAGCTTACGGCCTAGCGGGAGGGCCAGCACCGGGGAGCTGTTTTTT.

This rearrangement joins TRBV5-1 to TRBJ1-1; a weak D match, TRBD1 (5 bases). Germline loops: CDR1 SGHRS, CDR2 YFSETQ. This CDR3 region has 14 residues. V shed 3 bases and J shed 1 base, with 10 bases lying between them. CDR3 DNA sequence: TGCGCCAGCAGCTGGCAGGGTGGGAACACTGAAGCTTTCTTT. It is translated as CASSWQGGNTEAFF.

The V gene is TRBV11-3, the J gene TRBJ2-5, with 7 bases that match TRBD2. Germline lookup yields CDR1 SGHNT and CDR2 YENEEA. The V gene end was trimmed by 1 base and the J gene end by 1 base; junction bases not matched to a gene: 3. The CDR3 consists of 15 residues. The CDR3 coding sequence is TGTGCCAGCAGCTTAGGAGCGGGGATCCAAGAGACCCAGTACTTC. It yields the protein CASSLGAGIQETQYF.

This chain joins TRBV6-2 or TRBV6-3 and TRBJ1-5; D might be TRBD1 (5 bases). Trimming took off 5 bases at V and 5 bases at J, with 19 bases between the two ends. Per the germline V gene, CDR1 is MNHEY and CDR2 is SVGEGT. This CDR3 region has 16 residues. The CDR3 region is CASSPHGTGVDQPQHF. CDR3 coding DNA: TGTGCCAGCAGTCCACACGGGACGGGTGTGGATCAGCCCCAGCATTTT.

This chain links TRBV9 with TRBJ1-6; possibly TRBD1 for D (5 bases). V dropped 7 bases and J dropped 11 bases, with 13 bases sitting between them. CDR1 SGDLS and CDR2 YYNGEE come from the germline V gene. CDR3 size: 12 residues. The CDR3 loop is CASGTSYPPLHF. The CDR3 nucleotides read TGTGCCAGCGGGACGTCATATCCACCCCTCCACTTT.

V is TRBV20-1 and J is TRBJ2-7; D gene unclear. The CDR3 runs 10 residues. From germline, CDR1 is DFQATT and CDR2 SNEGSKA (reference sequence). Trimming took 8 bases from V and 5 from J, leaving 10 bases between them. CDR3 protein: CSQPPNEQYF. The CDR3 nucleotides are TGCAGTCAACCCCCTAACGAGCAGTACTTC.

Only a few counts were recorded for this clonotype. The DNA is left out, because the CDR3 cannot be placed on it with certainty; the CDR3 is given as TCRdb lists it. The rearrangement links TRBV21-1 to TRBJ2-1; TRBD2, the table's D call, lacks a check against the DNA. TRBV21-1 is a listed pseudogene. Ends included, the CDR3 has 20 residues. This CDR3 reads CATPFALGTSGRGGRNEQFF.

The chain joins TRBV12-3 or TRBV12-4 to TRBJ1-1; D gene ambiguous. The V gene lost 7 bases and the J gene lost 5 bases, with 14 bases spanning the gap. This CDR3 is built from 13 residues. Written as DNA, the CDR3 is TGTGCCAGCACCCCGACGTTAGGGACTGAAGCTTTCTTT. It translates to CASTPTLGTEAFF.

The CDR3 sequence: CSAGAGQETQYF. CDR3 nucleotides: TGCAGCGCGGGAGCGGGCCAAGAGACCCAGTACTTC. The chain links TRBV29-1 to TRBJ2-5; a possible D gene is TRBD2 (6 bases). Trimming took 7 bases from V and 1 from J, leaving 10 bases between them. The CDR3 is 12 amino acids. The germline V gene has CDR1 SQVTM and CDR2 ANQGSEA.

This clonotype was found a few times. The gene calls are TRBV3-1 and TRBJ2-1, with TRBD2 matching over 9 bases. CDR1 and CDR2 (germline): LGHDT, YNNKEL (reference sequence). This CDR3 contains 16 residues. The junction had 3 bases not matched to a gene; V was cut back by 1 base and J by 2 bases. Here the CDR3 reads CASSQVLAGTYNEQFF. As DNA, the CDR3 is TGTGCCAGCAGCCAAGTGCTAGCGGGAACCTACAATGAGCAGTTCTTC.

This chain joins TRBV12-3 or TRBV12-4 and TRBJ2-4; 8 bases are a match to TRBD2. With V trimmed by 5 bases and J by 4 bases, 7 bases remained unmatched. CDR3 length: 15 residues. The CDR3 region has the DNA TGTGCCAGCAGTGATCCCGGGACTAGGAAAAACATTCAGTACTTC. It specifies CASSDPGTRKNIQYF.

This clonotype was counted between two and nine times. V and J are TRBV7-2 and TRBJ2-7; 13 bases align to TRBD2. The CDR3 covers 15 residues. J gave up 7 bases and V 4 bases, and 7 bases lay outside the gene matches. Germline values: CDR1 SGHTA, CDR2 FQGNSA. The CDR3 DNA reads as TGTGCCAGCAGCTCCAGGACTAGCGGGAGTTTAGAGCAGTACTTC. Protein product: CASSSRTSGSLEQYF.

This chain's CDR3 is CASSVGTSGGDTQYF. In DNA form, the CDR3 reads TGTGCCAGCAGCGTAGGGACTAGCGGAGGAGATACGCAGTATTTT. V and J are TRBV9 and TRBJ2-3, with 10 bases identical to TRBD2. Germline values: CDR1 SGDLS, CDR2 YYNGEE. The V gene end was trimmed by 0 bases and the J gene end by 5 bases; junction bases not matched to a gene: 3. CDR3 length: 15 amino acids.

This clonotype was counted only a few times. The chain couples TRBV12-3 or TRBV12-4 to TRBJ2-5, with 11 nucleotides matching TRBD2. This CDR3 spans 16 amino acids. Unmatched junction bases numbered 8, after V lost 7 bases and J lost 1 base. CDR3 sequence reads: CASTPLSGGGQETQYF. In DNA form, the CDR3 reads TGTGCCAGCACCCCACTTAGCGGGGGGGGCCAAGAGACCCAGTACTTC.

The V gene is TRBV7-9, the J gene TRBJ1-4; D perhaps matches TRBD1 (5 bases). CDR1 and CDR2 (germline): SEHNR, FQNEAQ (reference sequence). The CDR3 loop spans 15 amino acids. The ends were cut back, 5 bases at V and 8 bases at J, with 18 bases in the middle. The CDR3 region has the DNA TGTGCCAGCAGCCAATCAGGGAGGGGTAAAGAAAAACTGTTTTTT. Residues: CASSQSGRGKEKLFF.

This clonotype was seen repeatedly, ten times or more. The chain combines TRBV24-1 with TRBJ2-7, with D hard to call. Germline V gene lookup returns CDR1 KGHDR and CDR2 SFDVKD. Trimming stripped 3 bases from V and 4 bases from J, with 3 bases between. The CDR3 loop spans 11 amino acids. CDR3: CATSDRYEQYF. The CDR3 DNA reads as TGTGCCACCAGTGATAGGTACGAGCAGTACTTC.

This clonotype has just a few counts. This chain joins TRBV5-6 and TRBJ2-5, with 7 positions matching TRBD2. CDR1 SGHDT and CDR2 YYEEEE come from the germline V gene. CDR3 length equals 17 residues. The J segment lost 2 bases and the V segment lost 1 base, leaving 11 bases of the junction unmatched. CDR3 DNA sequence: TGTGCCAGCAGCTTGAGGGTTCGGCGGGGGACTCAAGAGACCCAGTACTTC. Protein product: CASSLRVRRGTQETQYF.